This T cell receptor (beta chain) was documented in a study of T cells after yellow fever vaccination. In making TCR cDNA, 5'RACE template switching added a universal primer site and UMIs to it. MiXCR, run by TCRdb on the 5' RACE reads, gives a single entry per CDR3 protein. The sample lists 300,000 to 400,000 distinct CDR3 sequences, 3% to 4.5% occurring once. CDR3 length: 16 amino acids. V shed 4 bases, J shed 7 bases, and the junction held 13 bases outside the gene matches. Germline lookup yields CDR1 SGHDT and CDR2 YYEEEE. Source: PBMCs, taken 5 days after the yellow fever booster vaccination. The clonotype was recovered from a young man who received the YFV17D yellow fever vaccine. This chain uses TRBV5-6 with TRBJ1-2; TRBD1 agrees at 10 bases. CDR3 sequence: CASSRDRGGLYSGYTF. DNA of the CDR3: TGTGCCAGCAGCAGGGACAGGGGAGGCTTATACTCTGGCTACACCTTC.